This T cell receptor beta chain comes out of a study of blood T cell repertoires in COVID-19. Looking at the study overall: The United States, Italy and Spain supplied acute and convalescent COVID-19 samples. T cells, B-cell-depleted T cells, or PBMCs provided the cDNA or gDNA that served as material.

CDR1 and CDR2 (germline): SGDLS, YYNGEE. V trimming: 4 bases; J trimming: 8 bases; junction bases outside the gene matches: 6. This CDR3 is 13 amino acids long. Libraries were prepared by immunoSEQ multiplex PCR; TCRdb keeps only in-frame clonotypes and omits some of them. The table lists about 200,000 clones, roughly four fifths of them singletons. The clonotype was recovered from a man aged 40-49 years who had recovered from COVID-19. Specimen: PBMCs or T cells enriched from blood (not recorded which). The V and J genes are TRBV9 and TRBJ1-1; 9 bases align to TRBD1. The CDR3 reads CASSTGTGLEAFF. The CDR3 nucleotides read TGTGCCAGCAGCACCGGGACAGGGTTGGAAGCTTTCTTT.